The 4 T cell receptor beta chains below come from one sample, sequenced in a study of CD8+ T cells in alopecia areata. Isolated RNA was reverse transcribed into cDNA used as the sequencing template. Clones were sequenced by immunoSEQ multiplex PCR, and TCRdb holds only the in-frame ones, with some missing. The sample carries around 120,000 clones, approximately 60% recorded once. The source material was CD4+ T cells sorted from blood. These receptors originate from a human donor in good health.

V usage is TRBV11-2 and J usage is TRBJ2-1, with D perhaps TRBD2 (5 bases). The CDR3 covers 16 residues. Trimming stripped 7 bases from V and 8 bases from J, with 24 bases between. Germline CDR1 reads SGHAT; CDR2 reads FQNNGV. The CDR3 DNA is TGTGCCAGCACCCCGAGGATGCTCCTCGAGCGGCATGAGCAGTTCTTC. Encoded protein: CASTPRMLLERHEQFF.

The rearrangement uses TRBV15 and TRBJ1-2; D gene uncertain. Germline V gives CDR1 LNHNV, CDR2 YYDKDF (reference sequence). The V end lost 0 bases, the J end lost 3 bases, and 2 bases lay between the germline ends. The CDR3 contains 12 residues. CDR3 DNA sequence: TGTGCCACCAGCAGAGATGACTATGGCTACACCTTC. Protein product: CATSRDDYGYTF.

This clone was picked up a small number of times. The V gene is TRBV5-1, the J gene TRBJ2-5, with 8 bases matching TRBD1. After removal of 1 base from V and 5 bases from J, the junction contained 4 bases not matched to a gene. CDR1 is SGHRS, CDR2 YFSETQ, per germline. This CDR3 region has 14 residues. CDR3 loop: CASSLQGARETQYF. The CDR3 nucleotides are TGCGCCAGCAGCTTGCAGGGGGCCAGGGAGACCCAGTACTTC. Variable domain in full (rest from reference TRBV5-1 and TRBJ2-5): KAGVTQTPRYLIKTRGQQVTLSCSPISGHRSVSWYQQTPGQGLQFLFEYFSETQRNKGNFPGRFSGRQFSNSRSEMNVSTLELGDSALYLCASSLQGARETQYFGPGTRLLVL.

V and J are TRBV29-1 and TRBJ2-1; D is uncertain. Germline V gives CDR1 SQVTM, CDR2 ANQGSEA. The CDR3 has 10 amino acids. Trimming took 4 bases from V and 9 from J, leaving 7 bases between them. The CDR3: CSVGAAEQFF. Here the CDR3 DNA reads TGCAGCGTTGGAGCAGCTGAGCAGTTCTTC.